Below, 12 T cell receptor beta chains from the same sample are listed, as sequenced in a study of blood T cells in healthy people across ages (dated by TCRdb to between 2015 and 2017). Libraries were made using 5' RACE. The instrument given in TCRdb is Illumina HiSeq 2500. A second roughly 6 to 12 cycle PCR used a sample-barcoded 5' primer and a J-beta primer mix. TCRdb passed the public sequencing reads through fastp at Q25 and MiXCR, retaining productive beta sequences. Each CDR3 protein gets just one entry, which takes the most common genes and DNA from the rows behind it. The sample yields some 1.7 million distinct CDR3 sequences; 28% were counted once. The biggest ten clones account for 7.7% of the sample. Sequenced sample: blood. The receptors were gathered from a woman aged 25-40 years in good health.

The CDR3 region has the DNA TGCGCCAGCAGCTGGGCAGCGACCCGTCAAGAGACCCAGTACTTC. Amino acid sequence: CASSWAATRQETQYF. The rearrangement joins TRBV5-1 to TRBJ2-5; D gene ambiguous. The CDR3 sequence is 15 residues long. V lost 3 bases and J 2 bases, leaving 14 bases between the germline ends. Per the germline V gene, CDR1 is SGHRS and CDR2 is YFSETQ.

This clonotype was seen more than once but under ten times. This chain joins TRBV19 and TRBJ2-3; D perhaps matches TRBD1 (6 bases). The CDR3 contains 14 residues. The V end lost 11 bases, the J end lost 2 bases, and 17 bases lay between the germline ends. Germline V lookup: CDR1 LNHDA, CDR2 SQIVND (reference sequence). The CDR3 loop reads CAARDKLPTDTQYF. Written as DNA, the CDR3 is TGTGCCGCCCGGGACAAACTTCCCACAGATACGCAGTATTTT. The full variable domain, in which reference TRBV19 and TRBJ2-3 provide the parts outside the CDR3, is DGGITQSPKYLFRKEGQNVTLSCEQNLNHDAMYWYRQDPGQGLRLIYYSQIVNDFQKGDIAEGYSVSREKKESFPLTVTSAQKNPTAFYLCAARDKLPTDTQYFGPGTRLTVL.

This rearrangement joins TRBV5-6 to TRBJ2-3; D gene ambiguous. CDR1 is SGHDT, CDR2 YYEEEE, per germline. This CDR3 region has 14 residues. Trimming pared 1 base from V and 6 bases from J, leaving 12 bases between. CDR3 DNA sequence: TGTGCCAGCAGCTTGAGTCCAGGCAGCGATACGCAGTATTTT. Its protein product is CASSLSPGSDTQYF.

This rearrangement joins TRBV6-5 to TRBJ1-1; 7 bases map to TRBD1. J was trimmed by 11 bases and V by 11 bases; bases with no gene match: 17. Germline-derived CDR1 and CDR2 are MNHEY and SVGAGI. The CDR3 is made up of 13 amino acids. CDR3 residues: CASFRGEVRLAFF. The DNA of the CDR3 is TGTGCCTCATTCAGGGGGGAGGTTAGGTTGGCTTTCTTT.

J is TRBJ1-1 and V is TRBV3-1; D call uncertain. Germline CDR1 and CDR2: LGHDT and YNNKEL (reference sequence). V shed 2 bases and J shed 4 bases, with 8 bases lying between them. The CDR3 is 13 residues long. CDR3 sequence: CASSQPSGTEAFF. CDR3 DNA: TGTGCCAGCAGCCAACCATCTGGCACTGAAGCTTTCTTT.

The genes are TRBV4-3 and TRBJ1-4; D possibly corresponds to TRBD1 (5 bases). The CDR3 length is 19 residues. Germline-derived CDR1 and CDR2 are LGHNA and YSLEER. V lost 0 bases and J lost 0, with 17 bases in between. CDR3 sequence reads: CASSQEGPVFGATNEKLFF. As DNA, the CDR3 is TGCGCCAGCAGCCAAGAGGGGCCAGTATTCGGAGCAACTAATGAAAAACTGTTTTTT.

V and J are TRBV20-1 and TRBJ2-1; TRBD2 aligns across 11 bases. V dropped 3 bases and J dropped 6; count of bases not matched to a gene: 13. Germline V lookup: CDR1 DFQATT, CDR2 SNEGSKA (reference sequence). This CDR3 region has 17 residues. The CDR3 spells CSARSDSGRAYGNEQFF. CDR3 nucleotide sequence: TGCAGTGCTAGGTCGGATAGCGGGAGGGCCTATGGCAATGAGCAGTTCTTC.

As regards this clonotype: It may be a read error: a sequence one base away is much more abundant. This chain joins TRBV29-1 and TRBJ2-3, with D unclear. CDR1 and CDR2 (germline): SQVTM, ANQGSEA. The CDR3 is 14 amino acids. DNA for the CDR3: TGCAGCGTTGAAGCTCGTAGTCAGGCAGATAAGCAGTATTTT. Residues: CSVEARSQADKQYF.

V is TRBV27 and J is TRBJ2-7; 9 bases are a match to TRBD1. Germline V lookup: CDR1 MNHEY, CDR2 SMNVEV (reference sequence). The CDR3 sequence is 14 residues long. V lost 4 bases and J lost 3; bases outside the gene matches: 4. The CDR3 sequence: CASSYRQGGYEQYF. CDR3 bases: TGTGCCAGCAGTTATAGACAGGGGGGCTACGAGCAGTACTTC.

V and J are TRBV28 and TRBJ1-1, with unresolved D. The germline V gene encodes CDR1 MDHEN and CDR2 SYDVKM. With 4 bases removed from V and 10 bases from J, the gap between germline ends came to 16 bases. The CDR3 extends over 13 amino acids. As DNA, the CDR3 is TGTGCCAGCAGTTCACCAGGCATCCCGTTAGCTTTCTTT. This translates into CASSSPGIPLAFF.

This clonotype was counted between two and nine times. An end of the junction differs from the germline gene, which may be a read error. The chain's CDR3 is CACSLGGGGIQETQYF. The CDR3 DNA is TGTGCCTGCAGCTTAGGTGGCGGGGGGATTCAAGAGACCCAGTACTTC. V and J are TRBV7-2 and TRBJ2-5; 8 nucleotides match TRBD2. The CDR3 spans 16 residues. Germline assignment: CDR1 SGHTA and CDR2 FQGNSA. The whole variable domain, remainder taken from reference TRBV7-2 and TRBJ2-5, is GAGVSQSPSNKVTEKGKDVELRCDPISGHTALYWYRQSLGQGLEFLIYFQGNSAPDKSGLPSDRFSAERTGGSVSTLTIQRTQQEDSAVYLCACSLGGGGIQETQYFGPGTRLLVL.

This clonotype has just a few counts. This chain uses TRBV5-5 with TRBJ2-5, with D possibly matching TRBD2 (6 bases). The CDR3 has 15 residues. Looked up from germline, CDR1 is SGHKS and CDR2 is YYEKEE (reference sequence). The V and J ends lost 2 bases and 2 bases respectively, with 13 bases between them. The CDR3 DNA follows: TGTGCCAGCAGCTTCACCGGGACTCCTCAAGAGACCCAGTACTTC. Residues: CASSFTGTPQETQYF.